The clone carrying this T cell receptor (beta chain) was counted a single time. Its antigen is as yet unknown. The CDR3 is made up of 14 amino acids. Germline V gene data show CDR1 as MNHEY and CDR2 as SMNVEV (reference sequence). Trimming removed 3 bases at V and 6 bases at J, with 15 bases between. The data are from a study of shared clonotypes between healthy human individuals. Study at large: Ranging from 18 to 49 in age, donors were a couple of women and a few men. General study findings and limits: It was anticipated that sequencing depth would influence how many clonotypes donors shared.

Profiled with immunoSEQ multiplex PCR; TCRdb holds only in-frame clones, not every one. The sample includes around 1,000,000 clones, 70% to 85% of them seen just once. Source material: memory CD4+ T cells from PBMCs. Subset specified: CD45RA-negative fraction. V usage is TRBV27 and J usage is TRBJ2-7; the D gene is possibly TRBD2 (6 bases). The receptor's source is a young man in good health. Some clones in this sample may be carry-over from other donors' samples. This chain's CDR3 is CASSFWGRPLEQYF. DNA for the CDR3: TGTGCCAGCAGTTTTTGGGGGAGGCCCCTCGAGCAGTACTTC.